The clone carrying this T cell receptor beta chain has more than one count but fewer than ten. V gave up 7 bases and J gave up 5 bases; unmatched junction bases: 7. CDR1 and CDR2 (germline): SGHTA, FQGNSA. The CDR3 covers 13 residues. These data are taken from a study of T cell changes during pregnancy in multiple sclerosis. The method was immunoSEQ multiplex PCR; TCRdb's version includes in-frame clones alone and lacks a portion of them. Counted here are some 87,000 clones, around 94% occurring once; the ten biggest clones make up approximately 2.6%. The starting material was peripheral blood, obtained in the first trimester of pregnancy. The chain uses TRBV7-2 and TRBJ2-5; 7 bases line up with TRBD1. This receptor was identified in a female donor with multiple sclerosis, enrolled in a pregnancy study. The CDR3 DNA sequence: TGTGCCAGCAAAGAGGGGGCACGGGAGACCCAGTACTTC. Translating it yields CASKEGARETQYF. The full variable domain, its missing parts supplied by reference TRBV7-2 and TRBJ2-5, is GAGVSQSPSNKVTEKGKDVELRCDPISGHTALYWYRQSLGQGLEFLIYFQGNSAPDKSGLPSDRFSAERTGGSVSTLTIQRTQQEDSAVYLCASKEGARETQYFGPGTRLLVL.